This paragraph reports one T cell receptor beta chain. This specimen belongs to a study of tumor-infiltrating lymphocytes in oesophageal squamous cell carcinoma. TCRdb passed the PCR reads through MiXCR, listing each CDR3 protein once. This sample has some 15,000 distinct CDR3 sequences, with roughly 54% found just once. Germline V gene lookup returns CDR1 SGDLS and CDR2 YYNGEE. The CDR3 spans 13 residues. Trimming removed 3 bases at V and 3 bases at J, with 6 bases between. Material: esophageal tumor tissue. This clonotype was obtained from a female donor with esophageal squamous cell carcinoma. The chain couples TRBV9 to TRBJ2-2, with TRBD2 as a possible D gene (6 bases). CDR3 nucleotides: TGTGCCAGCAGCGAGCGGGACACCGGGGAGCTGTTTTTT. The encoded protein is CASSERDTGELFF. The full variable domain, its missing parts supplied by reference TRBV9 and TRBJ2-2, is DSGVTQTPKHLITATGQRVTLRCSPRSGDLSVYWYQQSLDQGLQFLIQYYNGEERAKGNILERFSAQQFPDLHSELNLSSLELGDSALYFCASSERDTGELFFGEGSRLTVL.